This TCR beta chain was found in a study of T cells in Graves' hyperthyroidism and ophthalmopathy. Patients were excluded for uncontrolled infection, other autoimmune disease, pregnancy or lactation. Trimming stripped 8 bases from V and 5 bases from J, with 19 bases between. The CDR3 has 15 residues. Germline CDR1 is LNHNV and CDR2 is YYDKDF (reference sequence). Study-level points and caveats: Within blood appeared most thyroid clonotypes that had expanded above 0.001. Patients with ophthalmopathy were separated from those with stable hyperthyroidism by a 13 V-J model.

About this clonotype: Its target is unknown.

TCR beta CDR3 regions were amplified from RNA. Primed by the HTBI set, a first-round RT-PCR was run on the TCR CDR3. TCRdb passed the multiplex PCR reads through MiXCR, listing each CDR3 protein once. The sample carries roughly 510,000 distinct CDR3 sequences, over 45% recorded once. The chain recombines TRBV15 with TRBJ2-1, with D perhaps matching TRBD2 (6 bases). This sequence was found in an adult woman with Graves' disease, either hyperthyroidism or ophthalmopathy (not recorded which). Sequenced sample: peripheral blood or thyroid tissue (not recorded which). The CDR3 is CATLRAGDGNNEQFF. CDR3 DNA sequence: TGTGCCACCCTAAGAGCGGGCGACGGTAACAATGAGCAGTTCTTC.